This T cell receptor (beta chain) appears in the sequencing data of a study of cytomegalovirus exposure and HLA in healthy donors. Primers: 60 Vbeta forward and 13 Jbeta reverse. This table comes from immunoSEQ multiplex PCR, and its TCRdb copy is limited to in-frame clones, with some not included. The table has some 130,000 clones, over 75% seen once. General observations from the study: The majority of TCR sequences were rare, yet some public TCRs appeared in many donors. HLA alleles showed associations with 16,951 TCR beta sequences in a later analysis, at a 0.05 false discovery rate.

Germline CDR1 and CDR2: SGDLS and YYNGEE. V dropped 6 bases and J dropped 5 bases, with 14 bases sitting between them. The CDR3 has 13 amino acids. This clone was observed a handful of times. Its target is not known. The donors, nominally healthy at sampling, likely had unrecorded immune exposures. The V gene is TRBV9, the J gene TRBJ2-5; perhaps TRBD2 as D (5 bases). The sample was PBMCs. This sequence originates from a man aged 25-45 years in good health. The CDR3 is CASNPIGGETQYF. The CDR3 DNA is TGTGCCAGCAACCCCATAGGAGGTGAGACCCAGTACTTC.